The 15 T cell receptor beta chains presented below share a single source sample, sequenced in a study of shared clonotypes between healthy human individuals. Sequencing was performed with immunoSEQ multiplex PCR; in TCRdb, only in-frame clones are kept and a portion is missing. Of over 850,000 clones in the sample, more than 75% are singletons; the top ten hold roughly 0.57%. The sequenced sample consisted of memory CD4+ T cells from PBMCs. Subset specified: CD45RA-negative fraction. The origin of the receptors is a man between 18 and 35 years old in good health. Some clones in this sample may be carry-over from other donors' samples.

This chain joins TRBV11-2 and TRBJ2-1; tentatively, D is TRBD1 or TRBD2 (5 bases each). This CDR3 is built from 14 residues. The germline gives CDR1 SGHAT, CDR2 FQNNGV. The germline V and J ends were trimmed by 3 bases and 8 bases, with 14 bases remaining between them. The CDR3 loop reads CASSLGRARDEQFF. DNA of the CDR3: TGTGCCAGCAGCTTGGGCAGGGCGAGGGATGAGCAGTTCTTC.

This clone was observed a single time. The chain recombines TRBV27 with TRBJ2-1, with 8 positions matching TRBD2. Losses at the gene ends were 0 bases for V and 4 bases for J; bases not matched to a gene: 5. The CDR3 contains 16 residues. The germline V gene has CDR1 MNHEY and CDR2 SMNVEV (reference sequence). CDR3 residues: CASSLSSGTRYNEQFF. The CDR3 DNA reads TGTGCCAGCAGTTTATCCTCCGGGACTAGATACAATGAGCAGTTCTTC.

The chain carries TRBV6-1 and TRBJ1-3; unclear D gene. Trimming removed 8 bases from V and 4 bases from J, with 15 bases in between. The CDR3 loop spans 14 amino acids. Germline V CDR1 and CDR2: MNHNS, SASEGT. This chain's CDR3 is CASFQPYTGNTIYF. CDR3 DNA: TGTGCCAGCTTTCAGCCCTACACGGGAAACACCATATATTTT.

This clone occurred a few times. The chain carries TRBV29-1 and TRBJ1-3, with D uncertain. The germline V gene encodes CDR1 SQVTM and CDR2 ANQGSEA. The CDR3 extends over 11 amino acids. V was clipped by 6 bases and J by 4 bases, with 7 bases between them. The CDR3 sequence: CSVSEGNTIYF. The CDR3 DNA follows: TGCAGCGTCTCGGAAGGAAACACCATATATTTT.

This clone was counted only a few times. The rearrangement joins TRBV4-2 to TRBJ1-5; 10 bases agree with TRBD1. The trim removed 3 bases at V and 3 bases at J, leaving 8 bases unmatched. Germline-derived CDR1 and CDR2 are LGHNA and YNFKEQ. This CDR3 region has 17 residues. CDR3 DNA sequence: TGTGCCAGCAGCCAGACGAGGGACAGGGGTATCAATCAGCCCCAGCATTTT. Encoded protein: CASSQTRDRGINQPQHF.

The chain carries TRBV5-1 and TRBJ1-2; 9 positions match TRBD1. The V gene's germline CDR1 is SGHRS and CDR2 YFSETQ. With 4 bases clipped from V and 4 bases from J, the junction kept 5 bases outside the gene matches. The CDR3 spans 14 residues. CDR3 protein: CASSQGQGGYGYTF. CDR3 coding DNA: TGCGCCAGCAGCCAGGGACAGGGTGGCTATGGCTACACCTTC.

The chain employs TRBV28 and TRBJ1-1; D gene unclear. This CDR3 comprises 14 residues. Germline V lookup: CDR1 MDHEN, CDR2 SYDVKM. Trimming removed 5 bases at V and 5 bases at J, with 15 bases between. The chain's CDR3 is CASSRPGSGTEAFF. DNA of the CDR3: TGTGCCAGCAGTCGTCCGGGTTCCGGAACTGAAGCTTTCTTT.

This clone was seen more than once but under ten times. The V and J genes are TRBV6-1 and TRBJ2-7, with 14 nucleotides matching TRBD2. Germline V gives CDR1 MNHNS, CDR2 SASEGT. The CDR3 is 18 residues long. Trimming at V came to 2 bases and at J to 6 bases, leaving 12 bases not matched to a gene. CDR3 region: CASSERGSRLAGGGEQYF. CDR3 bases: TGTGCCAGCAGTGAAAGGGGCAGCCGACTAGCGGGAGGGGGCGAGCAGTACTTC.

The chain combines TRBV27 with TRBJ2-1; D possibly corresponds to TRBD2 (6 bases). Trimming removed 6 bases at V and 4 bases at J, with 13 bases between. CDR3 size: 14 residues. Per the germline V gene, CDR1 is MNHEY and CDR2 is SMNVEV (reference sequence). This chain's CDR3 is CASSRPGLYNEQFF. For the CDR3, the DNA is TGTGCCAGCAGCCGGCCGGGACTGTACAATGAGCAGTTCTTC.

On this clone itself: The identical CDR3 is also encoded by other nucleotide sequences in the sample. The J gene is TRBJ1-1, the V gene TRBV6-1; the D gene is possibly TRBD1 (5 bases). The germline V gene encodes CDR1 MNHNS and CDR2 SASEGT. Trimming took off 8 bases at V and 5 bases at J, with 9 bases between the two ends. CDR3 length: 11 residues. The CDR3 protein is CASLGETEAFF. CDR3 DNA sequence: TGTGCCAGCCTGGGGGAGACTGAAGCTTTCTTT.

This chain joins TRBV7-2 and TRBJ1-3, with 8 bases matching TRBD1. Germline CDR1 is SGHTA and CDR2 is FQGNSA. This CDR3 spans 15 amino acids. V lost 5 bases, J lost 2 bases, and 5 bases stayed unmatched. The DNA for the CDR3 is TGTGCCAGCAGCACCTCGACAGGGGCTGGAAACACCATATATTTT. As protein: CASSTSTGAGNTIYF.

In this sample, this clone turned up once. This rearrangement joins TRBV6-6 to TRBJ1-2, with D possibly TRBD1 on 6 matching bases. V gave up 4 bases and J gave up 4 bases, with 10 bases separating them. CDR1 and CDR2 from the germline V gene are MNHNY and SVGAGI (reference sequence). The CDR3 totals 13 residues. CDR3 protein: CASSSGTFYGYTF. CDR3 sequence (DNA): TGTGCCAGCAGTTCCGGGACATTCTATGGCTACACCTTC.

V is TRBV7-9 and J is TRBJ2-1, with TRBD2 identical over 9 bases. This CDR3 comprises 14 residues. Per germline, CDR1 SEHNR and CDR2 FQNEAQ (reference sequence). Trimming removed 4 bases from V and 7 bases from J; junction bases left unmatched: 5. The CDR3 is CASSSSGILNEQFF. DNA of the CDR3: TGTGCCAGCAGCTCTAGCGGGATATTGAATGAGCAGTTCTTC. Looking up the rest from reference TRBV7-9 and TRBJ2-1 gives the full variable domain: DTGVSQNPRHKITKRGQNVTFRCDPISEHNRLYWYRQTLGQGPEFLTYFQNEAQLEKSRLLSDRFSAERPKGSFSTLEIQRTEQGDSAMYLCASSSSGILNEQFFGPGTRLTVL.

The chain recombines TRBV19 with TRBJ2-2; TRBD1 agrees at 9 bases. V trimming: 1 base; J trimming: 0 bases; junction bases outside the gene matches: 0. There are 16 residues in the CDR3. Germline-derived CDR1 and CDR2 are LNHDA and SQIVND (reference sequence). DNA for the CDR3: TGTGCCAGTAGTATAGGGACAGGGGCGAACACCGGGGAGCTGTTTTTT. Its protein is CASSIGTGANTGELFF.

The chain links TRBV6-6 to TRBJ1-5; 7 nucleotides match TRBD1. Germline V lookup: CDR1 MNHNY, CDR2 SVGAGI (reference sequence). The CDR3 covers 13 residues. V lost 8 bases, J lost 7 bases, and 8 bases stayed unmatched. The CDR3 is CASGIQGTQPQHF. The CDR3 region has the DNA TGTGCCAGCGGAATACAGGGGACCCAGCCCCAGCATTTT.